A selection of T cell receptor beta chains follows, all from one sample in a study of OX40 agonist ivuxolimab in advanced cancers. TCRdb's copy holds only in-frame clones and misses some; the assay was immunoSEQ multiplex PCR. This table has some 50,000 clones, approximately 84% appearing once. The sample here was CD4+ or CD8+ T cells sorted from blood, taken in a trial of the OX40 agonist ivuxolimab. The origin of the receptors is an adult with an advanced solid tumor such as melanoma, head and neck, liver or kidney cancer. CDR3s include the opening cysteine and the closing phenylalanine or tryptophan. A D gene is named only where the DNA matches it firmly. Size tells how often a clone was seen (once, few, many) or the class of an expanded clone, and some rows leave it out.

V: TRBV15; size: .; D: TRBD1; J: TRBJ2-7; CDR3: CATSVTGESEYEQYF; DNA: TGTGCCACCAGCGTCACAGGGGAGTCGGAATACGAGCAGTACTTC
V: TRBV19; size: few; D: .; J: TRBJ1-1; CDR3: CASSIRPAWDLFNTEAFF; DNA: TGTGCCAGTAGTATCCGCCCAGCCTGGGATCTCTTTAACACTGAAGCTTTCTTT
V: TRBV15; size: .; D: .; J: TRBJ1-1; CDR3: CATSRVSLGATEAFF; DNA: TGTGCCACCAGCAGAGTCTCCCTGGGGGCCACTGAAGCTTTCTTT
V: TRBV7-9; size: few; D: .; J: TRBJ1-1; CDR3: CASSLGQVNTEAFF; DNA: TGTGCCAGCAGCTTAGGACAGGTGAACACTGAAGCTTTCTTT
V: TRBV28; size: once; D: .; J: TRBJ2-5; CDR3: CASSYPTSELRQETQYF; DNA: TGTGCCAGCAGTTACCCCACCTCGGAACTACGCCAAGAGACCCAGTACTTC
V: TRBV7-9; size: .; D: TRBD2; J: TRBJ2-5; CDR3: CASSRTSGGQETQYF; DNA: TGTGCCAGCAGCCGGACTAGCGGGGGACAAGAGACCCAGTACTTC
V: TRBV11-2; size: .; D: .; J: TRBJ1-4; CDR3: CASSLATISAEKLFF; DNA: TGTGCCAGCAGCTTAGCGACGATATCTGCTGAAAAACTGTTTTTT
V: TRBV6-6; size: .; D: .; J: TRBJ1-5; CDR3: CASSPPGQPQHF; DNA: TGTGCCAGCAGTCCCCCAGGCCAGCCCCAGCATTTT
V: TRBV11-3; size: .; D: .; J: TRBJ2-1; CDR3: CASSYDGYNEQFF; DNA: TGTGCCAGCAGTTACGATGGATACAATGAGCAGTTCTTC
V: TRBV16; size: .; D: TRBD1; J: TRBJ1-1; CDR3: CASRRSRDRGTMNTEAFF; DNA: TGTGCCAGCAGACGCTCCCGGGACAGGGGCACTATGAACACTGAAGCTTTCTTT
V: TRBV21-1; size: .; D: .; J: TRBJ1-6; CDR3: CASSGDRGNSPLHF; DNA: TGTGCCAGCAGCGGTGACAGGGGCAATTCACCCCTCCACTTT
V: TRBV6-5; size: .; D: .; J: TRBJ2-1; CDR3: CASSRRAGRSNEQFF; DNA: TGTGCCAGCAGTAGGAGGGCAGGGCGGTCCAATGAGCAGTTCTTC
V: TRBV7-2; size: .; D: TRBD2; J: TRBJ2-7; CDR3: CASSFREARYEQYF; DNA: TGTGCCAGCAGCTTCCGGGAGGCCCGCTACGAGCAGTACTTC
V: TRBV19; size: .; D: .; J: TRBJ2-2; CDR3: CASSLGTRGTGELFF; DNA: TGTGCCAGTAGTCTTGGGACCCGGGGTACCGGGGAGCTGTTTTTT
V: TRBV7-6; size: .; D: TRBD2; J: TRBJ2-1; CDR3: CASSPTSGSSYEQFF; DNA: TGTGCCAGCAGCCCGACTAGCGGGAGTAGTTATGAGCAGTTCTTC
V: TRBV30; size: .; D: TRBD2; J: TRBJ2-7; CDR3: CAGSSGATYEQYF; DNA: TGTGCCGGATCTAGCGGAGCAACCTACGAGCAGTACTTC
V: TRBV30; size: .; D: TRBD1; J: TRBJ1-3; CDR3: CAWSIWGQASGNTIYF; DNA: TGTGCCTGGAGTATTTGGGGACAGGCCTCTGGAAACACCATATATTTT
V: TRBV2; size: .; D: TRBD2; J: TRBJ2-7; CDR3: CASSEPLAGNSYEQYF; DNA: TGTGCCAGCAGTGAACCTCTAGCGGGAAATTCCTACGAGCAGTACTTC
V: TRBV4-1; size: .; D: .; J: TRBJ1-3; CDR3: CASSQGWGVDSGNTIYF; DNA: TGCGCCAGCAGCCAAGGGTGGGGAGTGGACTCTGGAAACACCATATATTTT
V: TRBV6-5; size: .; D: TRBD2; J: TRBJ2-5; CDR3: CASSYSISGQTQYF; DNA: TGTGCCAGCAGTTACTCGATTAGCGGGCAGACCCAGTACTTC
V: TRBV6-5; size: .; D: TRBD1; J: TRBJ1-3; CDR3: CASRKGGSRNTIYF; DNA: TGTGCCAGCAGAAAAGGGGGCAGCCGAAACACCATATATTTT
V: TRBV19; size: .; D: .; J: TRBJ1-6; CDR3: CASSNPRTTYNSPLHF; DNA: TGTGCCAGTAGTAACCCGAGGACAACTTATAATTCACCCCTCCACTTT
V: TRBV7-6; size: .; D: .; J: TRBJ2-2; CDR3: CASSWNTGELFF; DNA: TGTGCCAGCAGCTGGAACACCGGGGAGCTGTTTTTT
V: TRBV7-9; size: .; D: TRBD2; J: TRBJ2-7; CDR3: CASSSTSSGRAGEQYF; DNA: TGTGCCAGCAGCTCAACCTCTAGCGGGAGGGCCGGCGAGCAGTACTTC
V: TRBV18; size: .; D: .; J: TRBJ1-1; CDR3: CASSPSVSGGPYLNTEAFF; DNA: TGTGCCAGCTCACCAAGCGTCAGTGGGGGGCCCTACCTGAACACTGAAGCTTTCTTT
V: TRBV29-1; size: .; D: TRBD2; J: TRBJ2-3; CDR3: CSTGLAGGGGWTDTQYF; DNA: TGCAGCACGGGACTAGCGGGAGGAGGAGGGTGGACAGATACGCAGTATTTT
V: TRBV7-3; size: once; D: .; J: TRBJ1-1; CDR3: CASSLSRNTEAFF; DNA: TGTGCCAGCAGCTTATCAAGGAACACTGAAGCTTTCTTT
V: TRBV5-6; size: .; D: .; J: TRBJ2-7; CDR3: CASTKGHRNGEQYF; DNA: TGTGCCAGCACTAAGGGACACCGAAACGGCGAGCAGTACTTC
V: TRBV7-9; size: .; D: TRBD2; J: TRBJ2-5; CDR3: CASSLGSSGLLQETQYF; DNA: TGTGCCAGCAGCTTAGGATCTAGCGGATTACTTCAAGAGACCCAGTACTTC
V: TRBV9; size: .; D: .; J: TRBJ2-7; CDR3: CASSVQPEVGGYEQYF; DNA: TGTGCCAGCAGCGTACAACCCGAGGTGGGGGGCTACGAGCAGTACTTC
V: TRBV28; size: .; D: TRBD1; J: TRBJ1-1; CDR3: CASSPTWDSEAFF; DNA: TGTGCCAGCAGTCCGACCTGGGACAGTGAAGCTTTCTTT
V: TRBV2; size: once; D: TRBD2; J: TRBJ2-1; CDR3: CASTTPSLAARQFF; DNA: TGTGCCAGCACCACCCCATCTCTAGCGGCAAGACAGTTCTTC
V: TRBV6-5; size: .; D: TRBD1; J: TRBJ2-7; CDR3: CASRPGTGPYEQYF; DNA: TGTGCCAGCAGACCCGGGACAGGGCCATACGAGCAGTACTTC
V: TRBV28; size: .; D: TRBD2; J: TRBJ2-3; CDR3: CASRPLLAGGPDTQYF; DNA: TGTGCCAGCAGACCCTTACTAGCGGGAGGGCCAGATACGCAGTATTTT
V: TRBV10-1; size: .; D: TRBD2; J: TRBJ2-7; CDR3: CARKGLADYEQYF; DNA: TGCGCCAGAAAAGGACTAGCGGACTACGAGCAGTACTTC
V: TRBV21-1; size: .; D: .; J: TRBJ2-2; CDR3: CASSKVDIGELFF; DNA: TGTGCCAGCAGCAAGGTGGACATCGGGGAGCTGTTTTTT
V: TRBV30; size: once; D: .; J: TRBJ2-1; CDR3: CAWSVPGEQFF; DNA: TGTGCCTGGAGTGTACCTGGGGAGCAGTTCTTC
V: TRBV11-2; size: .; D: .; J: TRBJ1-5; CDR3: CASSPTGYRNQPQHF; DNA: TGTGCCAGCAGCCCTACAGGGTATCGCAATCAGCCCCAGCATTTT
V: TRBV6-1; size: few; D: TRBD1; J: TRBJ1-5; CDR3: CASSEAAGGSQPQHF; DNA: TGTGCCAGCAGTGAAGCCGCAGGGGGAAGTCAGCCCCAGCATTTT
V: TRBV7-2; size: once; D: .; J: TRBJ2-6; CDR3: CASSSIQGTSGANVLTF; DNA: TGTGCCAGCAGCTCTATACAGGGAACCTCTGGGGCCAACGTCCTGACTTTC
V: TRBV6-5; size: .; D: TRBD2; J: TRBJ2-1; CDR3: CASTRLAGVRGEQFF; DNA: TGTGCCAGCACCCGACTAGCGGGAGTTCGGGGGGAGCAGTTCTTC
V: TRBV28; size: .; D: TRBD1; J: TRBJ1-1; CDR3: CASSPWTGTEAFF; DNA: TGTGCCAGCAGTCCGTGGACAGGGACTGAAGCTTTCTTT
V: TRBV5-1; size: .; D: .; J: TRBJ2-5; CDR3: CASSLYRAGQETQYF; DNA: TGCGCCAGCAGCTTGTACAGGGCAGGGCAAGAGACCCAGTACTTC
V: TRBV19; size: .; D: .; J: TRBJ2-5; CDR3: CASSGRIQETQYF; DNA: TGTGCCAGTTCGGGACGTATCCAAGAGACCCAGTACTTC
V: TRBV18; size: .; D: .; J: TRBJ2-7; CDR3: CASSPGVYEQYF; DNA: TGTGCCAGCTCCCCCGGGGTCTACGAGCAGTACTTC
V: TRBV6-6; size: .; D: TRBD2; J: TRBJ2-5; CDR3: CASSRGVGPRAETQYF; DNA: TGTGCCAGCAGCCGGGGGGTGGGGCCGAGGGCAGAGACCCAGTACTTC
V: TRBV6-1; size: .; D: .; J: TRBJ2-7; CDR3: CASRGTPPNEQYF; DNA: TGTGCCAGCAGAGGGACTCCACCCAACGAGCAGTACTTC
V: TRBV2; size: .; D: .; J: TRBJ2-7; CDR3: CASNRPSSLEEGRRPF; DNA: TGTGCCAGCAACAGACCAAGCTCGTTGGAAGAGGGTAGGCGTCCCTTC
V: TRBV5-6; size: medium-sized; D: .; J: TRBJ2-7; CDR3: CASSLSSYEQYF; DNA: TGTGCCAGCAGCCTGAGCTCCTACGAGCAGTACTTC
V: TRBV19; size: .; D: .; J: TRBJ2-7; CDR3: CASSIEGIEQYF; DNA: TGTGCCAGTAGTATCGAGGGCATCGAGCAGTACTTC
V: TRBV5-4; size: .; D: .; J: TRBJ1-2; CDR3: CASSVDRNYGYTF; DNA: TGTGCCAGCAGCGTTGACAGGAACTATGGCTACACCTTC
V: TRBV30; size: .; D: .; J: TRBJ1-2; CDR3: CAWSVLRNYGYTF; DNA: TGTGCCTGGAGTGTACTAAGGAACTATGGCTACACCTTC
V: TRBV7-3; size: .; D: TRBD1; J: TRBJ2-6; CDR3: CASSQDRPGANVLTF; DNA: TGTGCCAGCAGTCAGGACAGGCCAGGGGCCAACGTCCTGACTTTC